This TCR beta chain was captured by sequencing in a study of cytomegalovirus exposure and HLA in healthy donors. PCR primers comprised 60 Vbeta and 13 Jbeta primers. Sequencing was performed with immunoSEQ multiplex PCR; in TCRdb, only in-frame clones are kept and a portion is missing. The repertoire holds about 180,000 clones, with 82% as singletons. The CDR3 has 11 amino acids. Germline CDR1 reads SGHRS; CDR2 reads YFSETQ. V was shortened by 6 bases and J by 7 bases, with 8 bases between the two germline ends. Material: PBMCs. The chain is built from TRBV5-1 and TRBJ2-1; D is possibly TRBD2 (5 bases). The TCR comes from a woman aged 45 to 65 in good health and CMV-seronegative. In DNA form, the CDR3 reads TGCGCCAGCACGGGAAGAAATGAGCAGTTCTTC. This sequence encodes CASTGRNEQFF.